The 15 T cell receptor beta chains given below trace back to one sample, sequenced in a study of OX40 agonist ivuxolimab in advanced cancers. This table comes from immunoSEQ multiplex PCR, and its TCRdb copy is limited to in-frame clones, with some not included. The profile shows 20,000 to 25,000 clones, roughly 84% of them singletons. Specimen: CD4+ or CD8+ T cells sorted from blood, collected in a trial of the OX40 agonist ivuxolimab. These receptors came from an adult with an advanced solid tumor such as melanoma, head and neck, liver or kidney cancer.

The rearrangement uses TRBV19 and TRBJ2-5; 7 nucleotides agree with TRBD1. Germline trimming cut 4 bases from V and 3 bases from J; bases unmatched to any gene: 14. This CDR3 is built from 17 residues. Germline values: CDR1 LNHDA, CDR2 SQIVND (reference sequence). CDR3 residues: CASSRVSGTADKETQYF. CDR3 in DNA: TGTGCCAGTAGTAGGGTATCCGGGACAGCTGACAAAGAGACCCAGTACTTC.

The chain carries TRBV7-9 and TRBJ2-1, with no clear D. V lost 2 bases to trimming and J lost 7 bases, with 6 bases between them. Germline CDR1 reads SEHNR; CDR2 reads FQNEAQ (reference sequence). The CDR3 has 12 residues. In DNA, the CDR3 is TGTGCCAGCAGCTTAAATGGGAATGAGCAGTTCTTC. Translation gives CASSLNGNEQFF.

V and J are TRBV27 and TRBJ2-1; 7 positions match TRBD1. The CDR3 sequence is 15 residues long. V lost 5 bases and J lost 1; bases outside the gene matches: 5. Germline V gene lookup returns CDR1 MNHEY and CDR2 SMNVEV (reference sequence). This chain's CDR3 is CASSHSGGSYNEQFF. For the CDR3, the DNA is TGTGCCAGCAGTCATTCAGGGGGATCCTACAATGAGCAGTTCTTC.

The chain joins TRBV7-9 to TRBJ2-2; no clear D gene. CDR1 SEHNR and CDR2 FQNEAQ come from the germline V gene (reference sequence). The CDR3 totals 13 residues. V dropped 1 base and J dropped 5 bases, with 5 bases sitting between them. The CDR3 region has the DNA TGTGCCAGCAGCTTAGAATGGACCGGGGAGCTGTTTTTT. Translation: CASSLEWTGELFF. The variable domain in full, completed from reference TRBV7-9 and TRBJ2-2, reads DTGVSQNPRHKITKRGQNVTFRCDPISEHNRLYWYRQTLGQGPEFLTYFQNEAQLEKSRLLSDRFSAERPKGSFSTLEIQRTEQGDSAMYLCASSLEWTGELFFGEGSRLTVL.

The chain links TRBV19 to TRBJ1-4; no definite D call. Trimming pared 3 bases from V and 3 bases from J, leaving 8 bases between. The CDR3 spans 14 residues. From germline, CDR1 is LNHDA and CDR2 SQIVND (reference sequence). In nucleotides, the CDR3 is TGTGCCAGTAGTATGACTCAGGCTAATGAAAAACTGTTTTTT. Translating gives CASSMTQANEKLFF.

J is TRBJ2-7 and V is TRBV9; D possibly matches TRBD1 or TRBD2 (5 bases each). Germline V gene data show CDR1 as SGDLS and CDR2 as YYNGEE. V was pared by 4 bases and J by 1 base, with 12 bases between. CDR3 size: 14 residues. The CDR3 spells CASSTRDGSYEQYF. The DNA of the CDR3 is TGTGCCAGCAGCACAAGGGACGGGTCCTACGAGCAGTACTTC. Filled out from reference TRBV9 and TRBJ2-7, the complete variable domain reads DSGVTQTPKHLITATGQRVTLRCSPRSGDLSVYWYQQSLDQGLQFLIQYYNGEERAKGNILERFSAQQFPDLHSELNLSSLELGDSALYFCASSTRDGSYEQYFGPGTRLTVT.

The rearrangement links TRBV7-9 to TRBJ2-7, with D unclear. The ends were cut back, 3 bases at V and 1 base at J, with 7 bases in the middle. This CDR3 comprises 13 residues. Germline V gives CDR1 SEHNR, CDR2 FQNEAQ (reference sequence). The CDR3 DNA reads TGTGCCAGCAGCTTGCACAGTTCCTACGAGCAGTACTTC. The encoded protein is CASSLHSSYEQYF.

The rearrangement links TRBV7-9 to TRBJ1-4, with TRBD1 identical over 10 bases. Germline loops: CDR1 SEHNR, CDR2 FQNEAQ (reference sequence). V lost 5 bases, J lost 6 bases, and 9 bases stayed unmatched. This CDR3 is built from 16 residues. The CDR3 is CASSRATGGNDEKLFF. CDR3 DNA sequence: TGTGCCAGCAGCCGAGCGACAGGGGGCAATGATGAAAAACTGTTTTTT.

The rearrangement joins TRBV11-2 to TRBJ1-5; the D is unclear. Germline CDR1 reads SGHAT; CDR2 reads FQNNGV. Trimming removed 1 base from V and 1 base from J, with 8 bases in between. The length of the CDR3 is 15 residues. The DNA for the CDR3 is TGTGCCAGCAGCTTAGGACACCGGAGCAATCAGCCCCAGCATTTT. Translating gives CASSLGHRSNQPQHF.

The rearrangement joins TRBV4-3 to TRBJ2-1, with D uncertain. CDR3 length: 13 amino acids. Germline lookup yields CDR1 LGHNA and CDR2 YSLEER. Trimming took 1 base from V and 6 from J, leaving 7 bases between them. CDR3 coding DNA: TGCGCCAGCAGCCAAGCGCTATCCAATGAGCAGTTCTTC. Translation gives CASSQALSNEQFF.

The rearrangement links TRBV12-5 to TRBJ2-7; D tentatively fits TRBD1 or TRBD2 (6 bases each). The CDR3 covers 13 residues. The V and J ends lost 1 base and 5 bases respectively, with 9 bases between them. The V gene's germline CDR1 is LGHNT and CDR2 FRNRAP. CDR3 nucleotides: TGTGCTAGTGGTTTGGGGGGGGCGAACGAGCAGTACTTC. It translates to CASGLGGANEQYF.

This chain connects TRBV25-1 to TRBJ2-3; TRBD2 matches 8 bases. J was trimmed by 0 bases and V by 3 bases; bases with no gene match: 8. The CDR3 consists of 17 residues. CDR1 and CDR2 (germline): MGHDK, SYGVNS. The DNA of the CDR3 is TGTGCCAGCAGTGATTCTAGCGGGCTGACTAGCACAGATACGCAGTATTTT. It translates to CASSDSSGLTSTDTQYF.

The chain combines TRBV9 with TRBJ2-7, with 9 positions matching TRBD2. Per the germline V gene, CDR1 is SGDLS and CDR2 is YYNGEE. This CDR3 contains 15 residues. Trimming removed 3 bases from V and 4 bases from J; junction bases left unmatched: 8. DNA of the CDR3: TGTGCCAGCAGCGAAACTGGACTAGCGTGGTACGAGCAGTACTTC. Translation gives CASSETGLAWYEQYF.

V and J are TRBV4-1 and TRBJ2-1; D unresolved. Germline lookup yields CDR1 MGHRA and CDR2 YSYEKL. The ends were cut back, 4 bases at V and 7 bases at J, with 14 bases in the middle. The CDR3 totals 14 residues. The CDR3 coding sequence is TGCGCCAGCAGCCCGCCCAACCTAGAAAATGAGCAGTTCTTC. This codes for CASSPPNLENEQFF.

The chain joins TRBV7-2 to TRBJ1-5, with D possibly being TRBD1 (5 bases). The V gene lost 1 base and the J gene lost 3 bases, with 10 bases spanning the gap. Germline V CDR1 and CDR2: SGHTA, FQGNSA. The length of the CDR3 is 15 residues. As DNA, the CDR3 is TGTGCCAGCAGCTTAGATGGGGCGTACAATCAGCCCCAGCATTTT. Protein product: CASSLDGAYNQPQHF. Using reference TRBV7-2 and TRBJ1-5 for the parts outside the CDR3, the full variable domain is GAGVSQSPSNKVTEKGKDVELRCDPISGHTALYWYRQSLGQGLEFLIYFQGNSAPDKSGLPSDRFSAERTGGSVSTLTIQRTQQEDSAVYLCASSLDGAYNQPQHFGDGTRLSIL.